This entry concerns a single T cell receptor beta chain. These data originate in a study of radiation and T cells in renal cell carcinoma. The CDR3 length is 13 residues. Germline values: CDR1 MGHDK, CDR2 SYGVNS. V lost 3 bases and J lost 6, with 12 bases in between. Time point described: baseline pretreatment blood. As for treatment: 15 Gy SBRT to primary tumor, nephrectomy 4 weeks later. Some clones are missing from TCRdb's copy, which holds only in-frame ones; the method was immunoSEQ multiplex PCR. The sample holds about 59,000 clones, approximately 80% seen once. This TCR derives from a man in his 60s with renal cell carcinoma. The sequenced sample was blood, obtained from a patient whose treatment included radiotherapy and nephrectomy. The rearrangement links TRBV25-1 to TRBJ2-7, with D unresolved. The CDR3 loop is CASSDFRSAEQYF. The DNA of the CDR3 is TGTGCCAGCAGTGACTTTAGATCCGCCGAGCAGTACTTC.